The rows below give T cell receptor beta chains drawn from one sample of a study of post-analysis software for immune sequencing data. TCRdb re-derived calls from the PCR reads in MiXCR, one entry per CDR3 protein. The sample gives roughly 870,000 distinct CDR3 sequences, roughly 50% of which show up once; about 4.8% is in the top ten. The source material was blood. The receptors originated from a girl between 10 and 17 years old with multiple sclerosis. Both conserved end residues are part of each CDR3. For some rows the clone size is stated as once, few or many, or as a class when expanded; others skip it.

J gene,V gene,clone size,CDR3 protein
TRBJ1-2,TRBV20-1,few,CSARALQGGEVYGYTF
TRBJ1-2,TRBV29-1,NA,CSGTGQGDGNGYTF
TRBJ2-6,TRBV5-1,few,CASSFVFLERANVLTF
TRBJ2-1,TRBV6-5,NA,CASSYSLAADNEQFF
TRBJ1-5,TRBV10-3,NA,CAISERGLNSNQPQHF
NA,TRBV7-9,once,CASSPSGQQGTQYF
TRBJ2-1,TRBV5-1,NA,CASSLAGQSRLNEQFF
TRBJ1-1,TRBV12-3/TRBV12-4,NA,CASRLRPMNTEAFF
TRBJ2-7,TRBV28,NA,CASSRPGTSSYEQYF
TRBJ2-2,TRBV10-3,NA,CAASSLPRQGGGTGELFF
TRBJ2-3,TRBV12-3/TRBV12-4,few,CASTQTEGASSTDTQYF
TRBJ1-5,TRBV18,NA,CASSPTGTGVGQPQHF
TRBJ2-1,TRBV20-1,NA,CSASGRDSYNEQFF
TRBJ2-1,TRBV9,NA,CASSEGGSGSQVNEQFF
TRBJ2-3,TRBV7-8,NA,CASSPRRWGTDTQYF
TRBJ2-7,TRBV20-1,few,CSASQSNPYEQYF
TRBJ2-4,TRBV7-9,NA,CASSLPGTANIQYF
TRBJ1-5,TRBV5-5,NA,CASRLGQGNNQPQHF
TRBJ2-2,TRBV2,once,CASTWDRGAGELFF
TRBJ2-5,TRBV7-3,NA,CASSLNSGARETQYF
TRBJ2-5,TRBV9,NA,CASSGDQGVETQYF
TRBJ1-2,TRBV12-3/TRBV12-4,NA,CASSLSGVGQFYGYTF
TRBJ2-7,TRBV29-1,NA,CSVGLAGYEQYF
TRBJ2-7,TRBV29-1,NA,CSASGGGTGYEQYF
TRBJ2-7,TRBV12-5,NA,CASGVGGAYEQYF
TRBJ2-2,TRBV20-1,NA,CSASSGGPNTGELFF
TRBJ2-5,TRBV15,few,CATSRLGLPVETQYF
TRBJ2-3,TRBV7-9,NA,CASSSRRGTSVDTQYF
NA,TRBV5-1,NA,CASSLGANQAYEQYF
TRBJ2-1,TRBV5-1,few,CASSWAGPYNEQFF
TRBJ2-7,TRBV5-1,few,CASSVNRKPYEQYF
TRBJ1-1,TRBV7-9,NA,CAAGTSGAFF
TRBJ2-3,TRBV9,once,CASSVAQGRDTQYF
TRBJ2-1,TRBV3-1,NA,CASSHDMPAPGQGNSIWDEQFF
TRBJ2-3,TRBV27,NA,CASTLRVPAVSSTDTQYF
TRBJ2-3,TRBV20-1,few,CSAPSRGRRDTQYF
TRBJ2-7,TRBV9,NA,CASSKAPGQGTEYF
TRBJ1-2,TRBV29-1,few,CSVEGDRANYGYTF